Listed here are 23 T cell receptor beta chains from one sample, sequenced in a study of T cell clonotyping in hematopoietic cell transplantation. Some clones are missing from TCRdb's copy, which holds only in-frame ones; the method was immunoSEQ multiplex PCR. This table has roughly 13,000 clones, over 85% appearing once. The sequencing here drew on PBMCs, taken 30 days after allogeneic stem cell transplant. The receptors derive from a male patient between 55 and 70 years old who had an allogeneic stem cell transplant from an unrelated donor, so the T cells may come from the graft donor. Some clones in this sample may be carry-over from other donors' samples.

The V gene is TRBV19, the J gene TRBJ1-1; D gene uncertain. The V and J ends lost 3 bases and 1 base respectively, with 9 bases between them. CDR1 is LNHDA and CDR2 is SQIVND in the germline V gene (reference sequence). The CDR3 spans 14 residues. CDR3 bases: TGTGCCAGTAGTATTCAGGCCCGGAACACTGAAGCTTTCTTT. This translates into CASSIQARNTEAFF.

The rearrangement uses TRBV30 and TRBJ2-1, with D maybe TRBD2 (5 bases). CDR1 and CDR2 from the germline V gene are GTSNPN and SVGIG (reference sequence). The CDR3 length is 17 residues. V was pared by 0 bases and J by 2 bases, with 17 bases between. The CDR3, as DNA: TGTGCCTGGAGTGTACCTGGGCAGAGGGCCACCTACAATGAGCAGTTCTTC. Encoded protein: CAWSVPGQRATYNEQFF.

The chain recombines TRBV30 with TRBJ1-1; no clear D gene. V lost 0 bases and J 1 base, leaving 6 bases between the germline ends. CDR3 size: 13 residues. Germline assignment: CDR1 GTSNPN and CDR2 SVGIG (reference sequence). The CDR3 spells CAWSVYGNTEAFF. The CDR3 DNA is TGTGCCTGGAGTGTATATGGGAACACTGAAGCTTTCTTT.

The chain employs TRBV27 and TRBJ1-1; D might be TRBD1 (6 bases). Germline CDR1 reads MNHEY; CDR2 reads SMNVEV (reference sequence). The CDR3 sequence is 15 residues long. The germline V and J ends were trimmed by 5 bases and 2 bases, with 15 bases remaining between them. This CDR3 reads CASSPRGQINTEAFF. In DNA form, the CDR3 reads TGTGCCAGCAGTCCCCGTGGACAGATTAACACTGAAGCTTTCTTT.

This clone was seen a single time. This chain links TRBV5-4 with TRBJ1-1; D is uncertain. V was pared by 4 bases and J by 4 bases, with 17 bases between. The CDR3 totals 15 residues. Per the germline V gene, CDR1 is SGHNT and CDR2 is YYREEE (reference sequence). CDR3 sequence (DNA): TGTGCCAGCAGCGATGGGGTGGAGCGAGTCACTGAAGCTTTCTTT. Protein: CASSDGVERVTEAFF.

The chain carries TRBV19 and TRBJ1-2, with a tentative D call TRBD1 (5 bases). The CDR3 totals 12 residues. Germline V lookup: CDR1 LNHDA, CDR2 SQIVND (reference sequence). Between the trimmed V and J ends, which lost 8 bases and 2 bases, there was a span of 9 bases. The CDR3 loop is CASAGANYGYTF. Here the CDR3 DNA reads TGTGCCAGTGCCGGGGCGAACTATGGCTACACCTTC.

The chain links TRBV2 to TRBJ1-1; tentatively, D is TRBD1 (5 bases). V lost 10 bases, J lost 1 base, and 19 bases lay in between. CDR3 size: 15 residues. Germline V gene data show CDR1 as SNHLY and CDR2 as FYNNEI. The CDR3 DNA sequence: TGTGCCACCAGACAGCCCGGTACTGCGAACACTGAAGCTTTCTTT. Encoded protein: CATRQPGTANTEAFF.

The rearrangement links TRBV5-4 to TRBJ1-4; D gene ambiguous. V was clipped by 2 bases and J by 0 bases, with 2 bases between them. This CDR3 is 13 amino acids long. Germline CDR1 SGHNT, CDR2 YYREEE (reference sequence). The CDR3 DNA follows: TGTGCCAGCAGCTTTGCAACTAATGAAAAACTGTTTTTT. Translated, it gives CASSFATNEKLFF.

This rearrangement joins TRBV10-3 to TRBJ2-7, with 10 positions matching TRBD1. J was trimmed by 4 bases and V by 2 bases; bases with no gene match: 5. Germline V lookup: CDR1 ENHRY, CDR2 SYGVKD. The CDR3 sequence is 15 residues long. The CDR3 bases are TGTGCCATCAGTGAGGGAGACAGGGGGCCTTACGAGCAGTACTTC. It encodes CAISEGDRGPYEQYF.

The sample holds one count of this clone. The chain links TRBV28 to TRBJ2-3; D might be TRBD2 (6 bases). V lost 1 base, J lost 3 bases, and 14 bases lay in between. The CDR3 is made up of 16 amino acids. Germline V gene lookup returns CDR1 MDHEN and CDR2 SYDVKM. CDR3: CASSLYTLGGTDTQYF. CDR3 coding DNA: TGTGCCAGCAGTTTATACACACTGGGAGGAACAGATACGCAGTATTTT.

The chain carries TRBV11-2 and TRBJ2-7, with 8 bases fitting TRBD2. J was trimmed by 7 bases and V by 0 bases; bases with no gene match: 5. This CDR3 is 14 amino acids long. CDR1 SGHAT and CDR2 FQNNGV come from the germline V gene. CDR3 DNA sequence: TGTGCCAGCAGCTTAGAGCGGGGGGCGGGAGAGCAGTACTTC. Its protein is CASSLERGAGEQYF.

The chain recombines TRBV19 with TRBJ1-6; D perhaps matches TRBD1 (5 bases). The CDR3 length is 14 residues. The V end was cut by 9 bases, the J end by 10 bases, with 19 bases between. Germline V gene data show CDR1 as LNHDA and CDR2 as SQIVND (reference sequence). The CDR3 sequence is CASGDGPSGSPLHF. In DNA, the CDR3 is TGTGCCAGCGGGGATGGTCCTTCAGGGTCACCCCTCCACTTT.

This rearrangement joins TRBV29-1 to TRBJ2-4; unclear D gene. The germline CDR1 and CDR2 sequences are SQVTM and ANQGSEA. This CDR3 is 11 amino acids long. The V and J ends lost 0 bases and 11 bases respectively, with 8 bases between them. CDR3 protein: CSVEDPPLQYF. DNA of the CDR3: TGCAGCGTTGAAGATCCCCCCCTTCAGTACTTC.

V is TRBV6-6 and J is TRBJ2-7; 7 nucleotides line up with TRBD1. Germline V gene sequence: CDR1 MNHNY, CDR2 SVGAGI (reference sequence). The V gene end was trimmed by 6 bases and the J gene end by 3 bases; junction bases not matched to a gene: 5. This CDR3 has 13 amino acids. The CDR3 here is CASSPGQIYEQYF. The CDR3 coding sequence is TGTGCCAGCAGCCCGGGACAGATCTACGAGCAGTACTTC.

This chain links TRBV6-1 with TRBJ1-2, with 9 bases lining up with TRBD1. V shed 6 bases and J 8 bases; nucleotides not matched to a gene: 10. Germline CDR1 is MNHNS and CDR2 is SASEGT. The CDR3 has 14 amino acids. The CDR3 loop reads CASRLPGQGSGYTF. Written as DNA, the CDR3 is TGTGCCAGCAGGCTCCCGGGACAGGGATCCGGCTACACCTTC.

This clone was found once. The chain combines TRBV5-1 with TRBJ1-2, with D possibly being TRBD1 (6 bases). Germline V lookup: CDR1 SGHRS, CDR2 YFSETQ. V shed 0 bases and J shed 8 bases, with 14 bases lying between them. There are 14 residues in the CDR3. The CDR3: CASSLASGVGGYTF. The CDR3 DNA reads TGCGCCAGCAGCTTGGCGTCAGGGGTAGGAGGCTACACCTTC.

The V call is TRBV11-2, the J call TRBJ2-3; D remains ambiguous. Germline V gene data show CDR1 as SGHAT and CDR2 as FQNNGV. Between the trimmed V and J ends, which lost 0 bases and 3 bases, there was a span of 10 bases. This CDR3 is built from 15 residues. The CDR3 DNA follows: TGTGCCAGCAGCTTAGATCGGCAGGCTACAGATACGCAGTATTTT. As protein: CASSLDRQATDTQYF.

The chain links TRBV9 to TRBJ1-1; possibly TRBD1 for D (6 bases). Germline loops: CDR1 SGDLS, CDR2 YYNGEE. V was trimmed by 0 bases and J by 8 bases, leaving 8 bases between them. The CDR3 runs to 12 residues. The CDR3 bases are TGTGCCAGCAGCGTAGGAGGGGGGGAAGCTTTCTTT. Residues: CASSVGGGEAFF.

The chain links TRBV5-1 to TRBJ2-5; D possibly corresponds to TRBD2 (6 bases). The CDR3 totals 14 residues. Germline loops: CDR1 SGHRS, CDR2 YFSETQ. V lost 0 bases, J lost 1 base, and 7 bases lay in between. The CDR3 nucleotides are TGCGCCAGCAGCTTGGGGGGAGGCCAAGAGACCCAGTACTTC. Translated, it gives CASSLGGGQETQYF.

This sequence joins TRBV7-9 and TRBJ2-7; no clear D. The V end lost 5 bases, the J end lost 6 bases, and 11 bases lay between the germline ends. The CDR3 covers 12 residues. Germline V lookup: CDR1 SEHNR, CDR2 FQNEAQ (reference sequence). The CDR3 DNA sequence: TGTGCCAGCAGCCCACGGACGGGCGAGCAGTACTTC. Its translation is CASSPRTGEQYF.

The V call is TRBV7-2, the J call TRBJ2-3; 8 bases are shared with TRBD2. Germline-derived CDR1 and CDR2 are SGHTA and FQGNSA. This CDR3 spans 15 amino acids. V lost 0 bases and J lost 2; bases outside the gene matches: 1. CDR3 residues: CASSLARGVTDTQYF. The CDR3 DNA sequence: TGTGCCAGCAGCTTAGCGCGGGGGGTCACAGATACGCAGTATTTT.

This clone was picked up a small number of times. The V and J genes are TRBV4-3 and TRBJ1-3; no clear D gene. The length of the CDR3 is 16 residues. CDR1 and CDR2 from the germline V gene are LGHNA and YSLEER. Deletions cut 0 bases from V and 0 bases from J, with 9 bases between. The CDR3 region is CASSQDKADSGNTIYF. Written as DNA, the CDR3 is TGCGCCAGCAGCCAAGATAAGGCGGACTCTGGAAACACCATATATTTT.

V and J are TRBV4-3 and TRBJ1-1; no definite D call. V was cut by 3 bases and J by 3 bases, with 8 bases left in between. The CDR3 totals 13 residues. Per germline, CDR1 LGHNA and CDR2 YSLEER. DNA for the CDR3: TGCGCCAGCAGCCATACCCGGGACACTGAAGCTTTCTTT. Residues: CASSHTRDTEAFF.